The present T cell receptor beta chain was sequenced within a study of shared clonotypes between healthy human individuals. The table came from immunoSEQ multiplex PCR; TCRdb's copy has only in-frame clones and leaves some out. The sample holds around 2,000,000 clones; approximately 95% are singletons and the top ten take roughly 0.13%. This CDR3 is 14 amino acids long. Germline values: CDR1 MNHEY, CDR2 SVGAGI. Unmatched junction bases numbered 4, after V lost 6 bases and J lost 6 bases. The sequence was collected from a man aged 18 to 35 in good health. Material for sequencing was naive CD4+ T cells sorted from blood. Subset denoted: CD45RA+ positively selected. J is TRBJ1-6 and V is TRBV6-5; 8 bases line up with TRBD1. CDR3 region: CASSNTGGNSPLHF. The CDR3, as DNA: TGTGCCAGCAGCAATACAGGGGGTAATTCACCCCTCCACTTT.